These 8 T cell receptor beta chains came from one sample sequenced in a study of human T cells and chemical hapten exposure. TCRdb reprocessed the RACE reads via MiXCR and lists one record per CDR3 protein. The repertoire holds roughly 88,000 distinct CDR3 sequences, with 9.6% as singletons. Time point specified: pre-sensitization, week 0. Treatment denoted: therapeutic diphenylcyclopropenone sensitization with weekly scalp DPC. The specimen was whole blood, collected in connection with sensitization to the hapten diphenylcyclopropenone (DPC). These receptors originate from a woman between 40 and 55 years old with alopecia areata. Some clones in this sample may be carry-over from other donors' samples.

This clonotype was counted at least ten times. J is TRBJ2-7 and V is TRBV29-1, with D perhaps being TRBD1 or TRBD2 (7 bases each). Trimming left V 5 bases short and J 10 bases short, with 18 bases between. The germline V gene encodes CDR1 SQVTM and CDR2 ANQGSEA. The CDR3 is 12 residues long. The CDR3 DNA reads as TGCAGCGTTTTGAGGGGAGGGGACAGTCAGTACTTC. It encodes CSVLRGGDSQYF.

The sample holds many counts of this clonotype. V and J are TRBV7-9 and TRBJ1-5; possible D gene TRBD1, 5 bases. The CDR3 runs 14 residues. Germline CDR1 SEHNR, CDR2 FQNEAQ (reference sequence). Trimming stripped 7 bases from V and 2 bases from J, with 12 bases between. As DNA, the CDR3 is TGTGCCAGCATCGGGACCCGCGGCAATCAGCCCCAGCATTTT. Its translation is CASIGTRGNQPQHF.

The chain combines TRBV24-1 with TRBJ1-1; D gene ambiguous. Germline V CDR1 and CDR2: KGHDR, SFDVKD. The length of the CDR3 is 13 residues. V lost 3 bases and J 6 bases, leaving 10 bases between the germline ends. CDR3 sequence (DNA): TGTGCCACCAGTGATGGGGAAGAGCCTGAAGCTTTCTTT. Its protein product is CATSDGEEPEAFF.

Regarding this clonotype: A much more abundant neighbour one base away suggests this may be a read error. The rearrangement uses TRBV19 and TRBJ2-2; 11 nucleotides agree with TRBD2. Trimming removed 3 bases from V and 7 bases from J; junction bases left unmatched: 7. The CDR3 is 16 amino acids. The V gene's germline CDR1 is LNHDA and CDR2 SQIVND (reference sequence). CDR3 residues: CASSIAGTSGIGELFF. CDR3 coding DNA: TGTGCCAGTAGTATTGCCGGGACTAGCGGTATCGGGGAGCTGTTTTTT.

CDR3 protein: CASSQGQFSEQYF. The CDR3 DNA follows: TGTGCCAGCAGCCAAGGACAGTTTTCGGAGCAGTACTTC. This chain joins TRBV14 and TRBJ2-7; D might be TRBD1 (5 bases). Deletions cut 1 base from V and 7 bases from J, with 11 bases between. The CDR3 consists of 13 residues. Germline CDR1 SGHDN, CDR2 FVKESK.

This chain joins TRBV11-2 and TRBJ1-1, with TRBD1 matching 9 bases. In germline, CDR1 is SGHAT, CDR2 FQNNGV. The CDR3 consists of 12 residues. J was trimmed by 7 bases and V by 3 bases; bases with no gene match: 0. DNA of the CDR3: TGTGCCAGCAGCTTGGACAGGGGTGAAGCTTTCTTT. Its protein product is CASSLDRGEAFF.

This clonotype came up many times. The chain links TRBV5-6 to TRBJ2-1; perhaps TRBD1 as D (6 bases). CDR1 is SGHDT, CDR2 YYEEEE, per germline. Trimming left V 5 bases short and J 3 bases short, with 15 bases between. The CDR3 runs to 15 residues. The CDR3 DNA is TGTGCCAGCAGACTCCGCAGGGGCCTCTACAATGAGCAGTTCTTC. Amino acids: CASRLRRGLYNEQFF.

The V call is TRBV20-1, the J call TRBJ2-1; 12 bases match TRBD2. The CDR3 extends over 16 amino acids. Germline lookup yields CDR1 DFQATT and CDR2 SNEGSKA (reference sequence). After removal of 1 base from V and 7 bases from J, the junction contained 8 bases not matched to a gene. The CDR3 reads CSARGASGGVGNEQFF. The CDR3 DNA sequence: TGCAGTGCTAGAGGCGCTAGCGGGGGGGTTGGGAATGAGCAGTTCTTC.